The clone carrying this T cell receptor beta chain was recorded only once. Its antigen is not identified. This record comes from a study of immune evolution from preneoplasia to lung adenocarcinoma. Regarding the study as a whole: Top clone frequencies peaked in normal lung, apparently declining through invasive adenocarcinoma. Later-stage lesions appeared to have more T cells, more diversity, less clonality.

TCRdb keeps only in-frame clones here, not all; method: immunoSEQ multiplex PCR. Seen here are approximately 11,000 clones, 76% observed once, and the top ten hold around 28%. The CDR3 is 12 amino acids. Germline V CDR1 and CDR2: GTSNPN, SVGIG (reference sequence). V was pared by 2 bases and J by 8 bases, with 9 bases between. The V and J genes are TRBV30 and TRBJ1-4; D uncertain. The sequence derives from a person between 60 and 70 years old with lung adenocarcinoma. Some clones in this sample may be carry-over from other donors' samples. The sequencing input was FFPE normal lung tissue adjacent to the tumor. The CDR3 coding sequence is TGTGCCTGGAGTACTGGAGGCGAAAAACTGTTTTTT. Translating it yields CAWSTGGEKLFF.